What follows describes a single T cell receptor (beta chain). Antigen unknown. It was 200 to 250 ng DNA, 33,000 or so T cell genomes, that sorted-subset replicate PCRs used. The assay was immunoSEQ multiplex PCR, and TCRdb's table has in-frame clones only and misses some. The table shows about 2.2 million clones, with more than 85% occurring only once. The data were obtained in a study of shared clonotypes between healthy human individuals. Study-wide findings and caveats: The sharing of approximately 4.6% of naive CD4 clonotypes was seen across a handful of donors. Some clonotypes were shared by all four sorted-subset donors, while others were not shared. The non-shared ones had lower generation probabilities than the shared ones. Naive subsets generally had larger estimated richness than memory subsets.

Naive CD8 populations comprised CD45RO-negative cells positively selected for CCR7, excluding terminally differentiated effector memory CD45RA+ cells. The V and J ends lost 5 bases and 0 bases respectively, with 5 bases between them. The CDR3 sequence is 12 residues long. Germline V gene sequence: CDR1 MNHEY, CDR2 SVGAGI. The chain carries TRBV6-5 and TRBJ2-7; no firm D call. The clonotype was recovered from a man between 18 and 29 years old in good health. Some clones in this sample may be carry-over from other donors' samples. The sequencing input was naive CD8+ T cells from PBMCs. The CDR3 is CASSHPSYEQYF. The CDR3 DNA follows: TGTGCCAGCAGTCACCCCTCCTACGAGCAGTACTTC.